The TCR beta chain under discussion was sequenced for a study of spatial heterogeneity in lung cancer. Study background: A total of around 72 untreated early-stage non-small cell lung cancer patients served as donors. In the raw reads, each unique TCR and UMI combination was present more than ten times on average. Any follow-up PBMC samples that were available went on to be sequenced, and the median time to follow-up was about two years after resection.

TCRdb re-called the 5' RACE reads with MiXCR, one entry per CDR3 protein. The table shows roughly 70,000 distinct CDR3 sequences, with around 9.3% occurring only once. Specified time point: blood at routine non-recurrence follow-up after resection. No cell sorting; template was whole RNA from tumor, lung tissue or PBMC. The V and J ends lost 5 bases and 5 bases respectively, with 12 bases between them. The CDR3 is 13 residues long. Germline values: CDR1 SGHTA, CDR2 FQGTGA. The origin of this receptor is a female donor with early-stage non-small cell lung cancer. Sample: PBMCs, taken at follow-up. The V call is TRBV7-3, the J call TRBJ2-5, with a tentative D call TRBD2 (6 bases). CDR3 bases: TGTGCCAGCAGCAAACTAGCATCCGAGACCCAGTACTTC. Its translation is CASSKLASETQYF.